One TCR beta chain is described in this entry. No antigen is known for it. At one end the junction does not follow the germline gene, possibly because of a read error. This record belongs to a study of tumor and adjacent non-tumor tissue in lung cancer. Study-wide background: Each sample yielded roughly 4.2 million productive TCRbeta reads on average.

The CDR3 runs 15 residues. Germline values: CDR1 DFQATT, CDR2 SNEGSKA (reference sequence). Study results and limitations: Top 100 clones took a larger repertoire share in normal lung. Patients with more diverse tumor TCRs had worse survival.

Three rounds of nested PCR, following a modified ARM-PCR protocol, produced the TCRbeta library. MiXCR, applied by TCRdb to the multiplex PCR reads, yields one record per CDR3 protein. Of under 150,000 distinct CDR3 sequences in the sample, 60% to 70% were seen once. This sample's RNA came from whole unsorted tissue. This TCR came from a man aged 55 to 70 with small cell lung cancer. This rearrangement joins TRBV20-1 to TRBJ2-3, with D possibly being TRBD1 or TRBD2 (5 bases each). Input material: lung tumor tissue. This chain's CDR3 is CSARGGRPGSDTRYF. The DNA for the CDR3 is TGCAGTGCTAGAGGGGGACGCCCGGGGTCAGATACGCGGTATTTT.